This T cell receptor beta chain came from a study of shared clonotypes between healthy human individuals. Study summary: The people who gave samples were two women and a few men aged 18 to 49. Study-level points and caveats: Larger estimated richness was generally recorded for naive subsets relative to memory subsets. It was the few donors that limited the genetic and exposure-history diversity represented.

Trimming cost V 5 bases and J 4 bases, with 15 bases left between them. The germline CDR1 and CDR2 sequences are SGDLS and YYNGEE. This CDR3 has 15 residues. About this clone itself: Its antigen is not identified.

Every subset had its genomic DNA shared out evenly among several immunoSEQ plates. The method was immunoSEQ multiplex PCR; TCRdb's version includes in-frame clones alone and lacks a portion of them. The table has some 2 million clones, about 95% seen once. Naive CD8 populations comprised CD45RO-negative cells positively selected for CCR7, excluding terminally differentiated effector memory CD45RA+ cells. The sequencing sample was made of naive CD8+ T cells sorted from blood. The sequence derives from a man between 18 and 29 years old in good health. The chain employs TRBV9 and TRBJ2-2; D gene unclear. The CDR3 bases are TGTGCCAGCAGTGATATGGGTCTCCCCACCGGGGAGCTGTTTTTT. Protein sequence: CASSDMGLPTGELFF.